The present T cell receptor beta chain was sequenced within a study of identical twins. Study-wide results and caveats: Reduced insertions were recorded for abundant cord blood beta clonotypes, with no such pattern in memory repertoires.

This clonotype showed up just a few times. Its antigen is undetermined. The CDR3 contains 13 residues. V lost 6 bases to trimming and J lost 6 bases; unmatched junction nucleotides: 7. Germline assignment: CDR1 MNHNY and CDR2 SVGAGI (reference sequence). In TCRdb, the 5' RACE reads were re-called with MiXCR into one record per CDR3 protein. This sample has 1.5 million or so distinct CDR3 sequences, with 25% to 35% found just once. This TCR was recovered from a newborn girl in good health. Material: cord blood. This chain connects TRBV6-6 to TRBJ2-7; the match to TRBD2 covers 8 bases. The CDR3 DNA sequence: TGTGCCAGCAGGGGAGCGGGAGTGGTCGAGCAGTACTTC. Translated, it gives CASRGAGVVEQYF.